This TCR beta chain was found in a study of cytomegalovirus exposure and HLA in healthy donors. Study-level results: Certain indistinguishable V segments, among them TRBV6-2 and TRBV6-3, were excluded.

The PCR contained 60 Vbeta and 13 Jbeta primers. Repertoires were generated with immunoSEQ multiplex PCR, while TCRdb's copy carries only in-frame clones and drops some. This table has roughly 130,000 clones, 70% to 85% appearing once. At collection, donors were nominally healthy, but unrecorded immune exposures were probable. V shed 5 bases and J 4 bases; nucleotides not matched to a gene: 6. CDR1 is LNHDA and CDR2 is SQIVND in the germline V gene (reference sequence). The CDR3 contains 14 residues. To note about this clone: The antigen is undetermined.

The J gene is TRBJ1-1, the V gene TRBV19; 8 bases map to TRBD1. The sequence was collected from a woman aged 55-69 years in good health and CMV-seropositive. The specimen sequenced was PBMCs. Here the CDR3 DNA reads TGTGCCAGTAGTCCAAAACAGGGGGGCACTGAAGCTTTCTTT. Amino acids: CASSPKQGGTEAFF.